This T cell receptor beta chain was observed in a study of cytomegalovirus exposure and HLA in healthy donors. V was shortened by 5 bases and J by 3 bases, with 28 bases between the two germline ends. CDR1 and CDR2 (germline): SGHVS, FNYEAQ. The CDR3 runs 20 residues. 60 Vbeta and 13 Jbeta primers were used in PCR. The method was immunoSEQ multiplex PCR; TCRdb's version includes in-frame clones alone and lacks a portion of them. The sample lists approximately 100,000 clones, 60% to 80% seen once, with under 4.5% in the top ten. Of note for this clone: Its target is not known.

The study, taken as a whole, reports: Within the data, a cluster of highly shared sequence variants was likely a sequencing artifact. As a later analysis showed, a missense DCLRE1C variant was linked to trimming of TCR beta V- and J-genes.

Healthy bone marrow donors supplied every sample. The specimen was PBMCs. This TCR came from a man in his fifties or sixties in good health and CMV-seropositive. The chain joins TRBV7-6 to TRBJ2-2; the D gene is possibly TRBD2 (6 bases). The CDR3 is CASSPTNPASLARDTGELFF. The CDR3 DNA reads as TGTGCCAGCAGCCCGACCAACCCCGCCTCACTAGCAAGAGACACCGGGGAGCTGTTTTTT.